These 22 T cell receptor beta chains were all obtained from the same sample, sequenced in a study of blood T cell repertoires in COVID-19. Sequenced by immunoSEQ multiplex PCR; TCRdb stores in-frame clones only, minus some. The table records about 130,000 clones, roughly 83% of them present only once. Sequenced: peripheral blood. These receptor sequences come from a woman in her 70s with COVID-19, enrolled during active disease.

The rearrangement links TRBV2 to TRBJ1-2; D is unclear. CDR1 is SNHLY, CDR2 FYNNEI, per germline. This CDR3 has 16 residues. The V gene lost 5 bases and the J gene lost 4 bases, with 20 bases spanning the gap. The CDR3 sequence: CASSSSDAPPSYGYTF. The CDR3 bases are TGTGCCAGCAGTAGTAGTGATGCCCCTCCGAGCTATGGCTACACCTTC.

This chain uses TRBV7-8 with TRBJ2-2, with D uncertain. Trimming removed 1 base from V and 3 bases from J, with 6 bases in between. The germline gives CDR1 SGHVS, CDR2 FQNEAQ. This CDR3 spans 14 amino acids. Here the CDR3 reads CASSLVEDTGELFF. As DNA, the CDR3 is TGTGCCAGCAGCTTAGTAGAGGACACCGGGGAGCTGTTTTTT.

This clone was recorded once. V gene TRBV7-8 combines with J gene TRBJ1-2, with 7 bases matching TRBD1. The germline CDR1 and CDR2 sequences are SGHVS and FQNEAQ. The trim removed 1 base at V and 8 bases at J, leaving 1 base unmatched. The CDR3 loop spans 12 amino acids. CDR3 sequence (DNA): TGTGCCAGCAGCTTAGGGGGACAGGGCTACACCTTC. Its translation: CASSLGGQGYTF.

This chain connects TRBV19 to TRBJ2-2, with a possible D match to TRBD1 (6 bases). V lost 5 bases and J lost 0, with 10 bases in between. Germline loops: CDR1 LNHDA, CDR2 SQIVND (reference sequence). The CDR3 is 15 residues long. CDR3 sequence (DNA): TGTGCCAGTAGTGCAACAGGGACGAACACCGGGGAGCTGTTTTTT. This translates into CASSATGTNTGELFF.

V is TRBV12-3 or TRBV12-4 and J is TRBJ1-2; D gene uncertain. Trimming left V 3 bases short and J 8 bases short, with 10 bases between. The CDR3 contains 12 residues. The CDR3 loop reads CASSFRGMGYTF. DNA of the CDR3: TGTGCCAGCAGTTTCAGAGGGATGGGCTACACCTTC.

The CDR3 bases are TGCAGCGTTCGGGAGGGGTCTAATGAAAAACTGTTTTTT. Amino acid sequence: CSVREGSNEKLFF. The gene calls are TRBV29-1 and TRBJ1-4; TRBD1 is a possible D gene (5 bases). Trimming cost V 5 bases and J 3 bases, with 10 bases left between them. This CDR3 contains 13 residues. Germline V gives CDR1 SQVTM, CDR2 ANQGSEA.

V is TRBV2 and J is TRBJ2-3; a weak D match, TRBD2 (5 bases). The CDR3 spans 16 residues. Trimming cost V 7 bases and J 5 bases, with 22 bases left between them. Germline-derived CDR1 and CDR2 are SNHLY and FYNNEI. CDR3 in amino acids: CASNHAPDGEGDTQYF. DNA of the CDR3: TGTGCCAGCAACCACGCCCCGGACGGGGAAGGAGATACGCAGTATTTT.

The chain uses TRBV29-1 and TRBJ2-1, with 7 bases that match TRBD2. J lost 5 bases, V lost 3 bases, and 10 bases had no gene match. Germline V gene sequence: CDR1 SQVTM, CDR2 ANQGSEA. This CDR3 has 15 amino acids. CDR3 sequence reads: CSVERISGLDNEQFF. CDR3 sequence (DNA): TGCAGCGTTGAGAGAATTAGCGGGCTCGACAATGAGCAGTTCTTC.

This chain joins TRBV11-2 and TRBJ1-4; D gene uncertain. V lost 0 bases and J 12 bases, leaving 23 bases between the germline ends. From germline, CDR1 is SGHAT and CDR2 FQNNGV. The CDR3 is 17 residues long. CDR3 DNA sequence: TGTGCCAGCAGCTTAGAGTGGTCCTTCACCCGGGAGCGGCAACTGTTTTTT. It codes for CASSLEWSFTRERQLFF.

The chain employs TRBV28 and TRBJ1-5, with D perhaps TRBD1 (5 bases). Deletions cut 2 bases from V and 4 bases from J, with 9 bases between. The CDR3 is 14 amino acids. The germline CDR1 and CDR2 sequences are MDHEN and SYDVKM. In DNA form, the CDR3 reads TGTGCCAGCAGTTTACCCCAGGGAAATCAGCCCCAGCATTTT. Translating it yields CASSLPQGNQPQHF.

The table lists this clone with a few counts. The chain has TRBV25-1 and TRBJ1-2; D uncertain. V dropped 1 base and J dropped 1 base, with 7 bases sitting between them. CDR3 length: 14 residues. Germline-derived CDR1 and CDR2 are MGHDK and SYGVNS. CDR3 bases: TGTGCCAGCAGTGAATCGGTATTTAACTATGGCTACACCTTC. Protein: CASSESVFNYGYTF.

V usage is TRBV7-9 and J usage is TRBJ1-2; no reliable D call. Germline-derived CDR1 and CDR2 are SEHNR and FQNEAQ (reference sequence). V was cut by 8 bases and J by 6 bases, with 7 bases left in between. The CDR3 spans 10 residues. The CDR3 is CASPPDGYTF. The CDR3 nucleotides read TGTGCCAGCCCTCCTGATGGCTACACCTTC.

V and J are TRBV19 and TRBJ1-1, with TRBD1 matching 9 bases. There are 17 residues in the CDR3. Trimming cost V 4 bases and J 5 bases; bases outside gene matches: 14. Germline CDR1 LNHDA, CDR2 SQIVND (reference sequence). The CDR3 DNA reads as TGTGCCAGTAGTAAAGATACAGGGGGCCCGGGGTATACTGAAGCTTTCTTT. This encodes CASSKDTGGPGYTEAFF.

V is TRBV4-2 and J is TRBJ2-7, with D possibly being TRBD2 (5 bases). This CDR3 has 17 residues. Germline CDR1 LGHNA, CDR2 YNFKEQ. Trimming took 0 bases from V and 7 from J, leaving 22 bases between them. CDR3 sequence reads: CASSQEFEMDFPGEQYF. CDR3 nucleotide sequence: TGTGCCAGCAGCCAAGAATTCGAGATGGACTTCCCGGGGGAGCAGTACTTC.

The CDR3 reads CASSIQGYPGELFF. In DNA form, the CDR3 reads TGTGCCAGCAGTATCCAGGGATACCCCGGGGAGCTGTTTTTT. The chain is built from TRBV27 and TRBJ2-2; a weak D match, TRBD1 (5 bases). The CDR3 is 14 residues long. V lost 5 bases, J lost 6 bases, and 13 bases lay in between. From germline, CDR1 is MNHEY and CDR2 SMNVEV (reference sequence).

The rearrangement uses TRBV19 and TRBJ2-2, with D possibly TRBD1 on 6 matching bases. The V gene lost 7 bases and the J gene lost 5 bases, with 11 bases spanning the gap. The CDR3 runs 13 residues. The germline V gene encodes CDR1 LNHDA and CDR2 SQIVND (reference sequence). The CDR3 nucleotides read TGTGCCAGTAAATACAGGGAAACCGGGGAGCTGTTTTTT. Amino acids: CASKYRETGELFF.

Here the CDR3 reads CSARQGANEQYF. The CDR3 bases are TGCAGCGCCCGACAGGGGGCGAACGAGCAGTACTTC. V is TRBV29-1 and J is TRBJ2-7; TRBD1 matches at 10 bases. The CDR3 consists of 12 residues. Germline V gives CDR1 SQVTM, CDR2 ANQGSEA. V trimming: 7 bases; J trimming: 5 bases; junction bases outside the gene matches: 5.

The chain employs TRBV5-6 and TRBJ2-3; the D is unclear. The germline V gene encodes CDR1 SGHDT and CDR2 YYEEEE. This CDR3 has 14 residues. V dropped 4 bases and J dropped 2 bases, with 11 bases sitting between them. The CDR3 DNA is TGTGCCAGCAGCCACACAGCAGCCACAGATACGCAGTATTTT. Translated, it gives CASSHTAATDTQYF.

J is TRBJ2-5 and V is TRBV5-6, with D possibly TRBD1 on 6 matching bases. The CDR3 totals 15 residues. V dropped 1 base and J dropped 2 bases, with 12 bases sitting between them. Per germline, CDR1 SGHDT and CDR2 YYEEEE. CDR3 sequence: CASSLWGTIQETQYF. CDR3 bases: TGTGCCAGCAGCTTGTGGGGGACAATTCAAGAGACCCAGTACTTC.

The chain carries TRBV4-2 and TRBJ1-1; D uncertain. In germline, CDR1 is LGHNA, CDR2 YNFKEQ. Trimming took 0 bases from V and 1 from J, leaving 9 bases between them. The CDR3 has 15 residues. The CDR3 sequence is CASSQDLSANTEAFF. The CDR3 DNA reads TGTGCCAGCAGCCAAGATCTGAGCGCGAACACTGAAGCTTTCTTT.

This clone was seen a handful of times. The chain carries TRBV4-2 and TRBJ1-5; 7 bases line up with TRBD1. The CDR3 length is 15 residues. The J segment lost 4 bases and the V segment lost 2 bases, leaving 5 bases of the junction unmatched. Germline values: CDR1 LGHNA, CDR2 YNFKEQ. CDR3 nucleotide sequence: TGTGCCAGCAGCCAAAGTATACAGGGGAATCAGCCCCAGCATTTT. Translation: CASSQSIQGNQPQHF.

The V call is TRBV7-2, the J call TRBJ1-1; D is perhaps TRBD1 (6 bases). The CDR3 totals 13 residues. V gave up 5 bases and J gave up 2 bases, with 9 bases separating them. Per the germline V gene, CDR1 is SGHTA and CDR2 is FQGNSA. In DNA form, the CDR3 reads TGTGCCAGCAGCATACAGGGAAACACTGAAGCTTTCTTT. It yields the protein CASSIQGNTEAFF.